The following is a T cell receptor beta chain sequence with its context. Its antigen is unidentified. Each CDR3 protein gets one entry after TCRdb re-called the reads with MiXCR. Of around 430,000 distinct CDR3 sequences in the sample, about 39% are singletons; the top ten hold about 41%. Trimming shortened V by 4 bases and J by 0 bases, and 10 bases separated the two germline ends. From germline, CDR1 is ENHRY and CDR2 SYGVKD. This CDR3 contains 15 residues. These data belong to a study of T cell repertoires in cytomegalovirus infection. Overall study: Peptides in the study included HLA-C-restricted and HLA-B-restricted CMV epitopes. CMV infection plus the matching HLA type was flagged by public TCR beta signatures. Study observations and caveats: CMV-specific TCR beta clonotypes restricted by HLA-C dominated the ex vivo response.

The chain employs TRBV10-3 and TRBJ1-5; no definite D call. The sequence was obtained from a human donor in good health (CMV status not recorded). Some clones in this sample may be carry-over from other donors' samples. Here the sequenced sample was cultured PBMCs, taken from culture after CMV antigen stimulation. CDR3 coding DNA: TGTGCCATCAGTGGGGTGCGGAATAGCAATCAGCCCCAGCATTTT. This codes for CAISGVRNSNQPQHF.